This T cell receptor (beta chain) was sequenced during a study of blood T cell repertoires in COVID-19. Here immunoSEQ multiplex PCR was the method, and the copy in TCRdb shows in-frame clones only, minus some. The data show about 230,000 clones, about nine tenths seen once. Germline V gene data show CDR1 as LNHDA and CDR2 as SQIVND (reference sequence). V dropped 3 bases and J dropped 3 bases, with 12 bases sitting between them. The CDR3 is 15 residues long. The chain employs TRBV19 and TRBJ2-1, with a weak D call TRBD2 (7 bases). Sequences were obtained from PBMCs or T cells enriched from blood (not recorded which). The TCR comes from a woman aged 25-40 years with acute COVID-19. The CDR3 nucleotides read TGTGCCAGTAGTATGGGGGCGGGGGACTACAATGAGCAGTTCTTC. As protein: CASSMGAGDYNEQFF.